A single sample is the source of the 26 T cell receptor beta chains below, sequenced in a study of kidney transplant recipient with SARS-CoV-2 infection. MiXCR was run by TCRdb on the reads, yielding one entry per CDR3 protein. The table has 200,000 to 300,000 distinct CDR3 sequences, around 30% seen once. This specimen consisted of a blood sample, obtained at baseline and on day 111 from a kidney transplant recipient. Receptor source: a male patient in his thirties who had COVID-19 and was a kidney transplant recipient. Some T cells may be the graft donor's.

On this clonotype itself: A single base separates this from a much larger clone, so it may be a read error. V and J are TRBV27 and TRBJ2-3; 8 bases are shared with TRBD2. Germline CDR1 reads MNHEY; CDR2 reads SMNVEV (reference sequence). This CDR3 is built from 16 residues. CDR3 sequence: CASGLLGSGVTDTQYF. As DNA, the CDR3 is TGTGCCAGCGGTTTATTAGGTAGCGGGGTCACAGATACGCAGTATTTT.

About this clonotype: It may be a read error: a sequence one base away is much more abundant. The V gene is TRBV6-5, the J gene TRBJ1-4, with D tentatively TRBD1 (5 bases). Germline CDR1 reads MNHEY; CDR2 reads SVGAGI. The germline V and J ends were trimmed by 11 bases and 2 bases, with 15 bases remaining between them. The CDR3 has 14 amino acids. In DNA form, the CDR3 reads TGTGCCGGCAATGGACGGGGGACTAATGAAAAACTGTTTTTT. It is translated as CAGNGRGTNEKLFF.

This clonotype appeared many times. This chain links TRBV18 with TRBJ2-4; 9 bases line up with TRBD1. V lost 6 bases to trimming and J lost 6 bases; unmatched junction nucleotides: 12. CDR3 length: 16 residues. Germline V CDR1 and CDR2: KGHSH, LQKENI. The CDR3 DNA is TGTGCCAGCTCCCAGCCCGGGACAGGGCTCGGAAACATTCAGTACTTC. It yields the protein CASSQPGTGLGNIQYF. The variable domain in full, with the rest retrieved from reference TRBV18 and TRBJ2-4, is NAGVMQNPRHLVRRRGQEARLRCSPMKGHSHVYWYRQLPEEGLKFMVYLQKENIIDESGMPKERFSAEFPKEGPSILRIQQVVRGDSAAYFCASSQPGTGLGNIQYFGAGTRLSVL.

In its sample, this clonotype was seen many times. V usage is TRBV7-6 and J usage is TRBJ1-2; D ambiguous. The CDR3 is 17 amino acids. CDR1 is SGHVS, CDR2 FNYEAQ, per germline. Trimming pared 5 bases from V and 4 bases from J, leaving 23 bases between. CDR3 sequence (DNA): TGTGCCAGCAGCAACATTCATGAATCTCGAAAGACCTATGGCTACACCTTC. Its protein product is CASSNIHESRKTYGYTF.

At least ten counts were recorded for this clonotype. The J gene is TRBJ2-2, the V gene TRBV18; the D gene could be TRBD1 or TRBD2 (6 bases each). The V end was cut by 3 bases, the J end by 7 bases, with 12 bases between. CDR1 and CDR2 (germline): KGHSH, LQKENI. The CDR3 is 14 residues long. CDR3 sequence reads: CASSPLEGDGELFF. As DNA, the CDR3 is TGTGCCAGCTCACCCCTGGAGGGGGACGGGGAGCTGTTTTTT. Based on the CDR3 plus reference TRBV18 and TRBJ2-2, the full variable domain is NAGVMQNPRHLVRRRGQEARLRCSPMKGHSHVYWYRQLPEEGLKFMVYLQKENIIDESGMPKERFSAEFPKEGPSILRIQQVVRGDSAAYFCASSPLEGDGELFFGEGSRLTVL.

This clonotype showed up many times. J is TRBJ2-3 and V is TRBV24-1; D gene uncertain. Germline assignment: CDR1 KGHDR and CDR2 SFDVKD. Trimming left V 10 bases short and J 0 bases short, with 10 bases between. The CDR3 contains 13 residues. For the CDR3, the DNA is TGTGCCACTCAGGCCCCTAGCACAGATACGCAGTATTTT. It encodes CATQAPSTDTQYF.

This clonotype showed up many times. The chain couples TRBV15 to TRBJ1-5; the D is unclear. The CDR3 totals 19 residues. Germline CDR1 LNHNV, CDR2 YYDKDF (reference sequence). V gave up 2 bases and J gave up 0 bases, with 20 bases separating them. The CDR3 DNA reads as TGTGCCACCAGCAGACCCAGAGGCGGACCAACCCATAGCAATCAGCCCCAGCATTTT. It codes for CATSRPRGGPTHSNQPQHF.

This clonotype showed up many times. V is TRBV28 and J is TRBJ2-7; 7 nucleotides line up with TRBD2. CDR1 is MDHEN, CDR2 SYDVKM, per germline. The junction had 12 bases not matched to a gene; V was cut back by 7 bases and J by 6 bases. The CDR3 is 14 amino acids. In nucleotides, the CDR3 is TGTGCCAGCAACCCTTTTGCGACTAGCATCGAGCAGTACTTC. Translation: CASNPFATSIEQYF. The whole variable domain, remainder taken from reference TRBV28 and TRBJ2-7, is DVKVTQSSRYLVKRTGEKVFLECVQDMDHENMFWYRQDPGLGLRLIYFSYDVKMKEKGDIPEGYSVSREKKERFSLILESASTNQTSMYLCASNPFATSIEQYFGPGTRLTVT.

This chain links TRBV7-8 with TRBJ1-2; D ambiguous. The CDR3 length is 17 residues. Germline CDR1 is SGHVS and CDR2 is FQNEAQ. The germline V and J ends were trimmed by 5 bases and 4 bases, with 23 bases remaining between them. The CDR3, as DNA: TGTGCCAGCAGCCGAAACAAGTTTACCCGAAAGACCTATGGCTACACCTTC. This sequence encodes CASSRNKFTRKTYGYTF.

This clonotype was counted at least ten times. The chain carries TRBV6-5 and TRBJ1-2; D is uncertain. Trimming removed 5 bases at V and 4 bases at J, with 23 bases between. CDR1 is MNHEY and CDR2 is SVGAGI in the germline V gene. The CDR3 has 17 amino acids. The CDR3 sequence is CASSRLFSMRKTYGYTF. CDR3 nucleotides: TGTGCCAGCAGTAGATTGTTCTCTATGCGAAAGACCTATGGCTACACCTTC.

This clonotype was detected ten times or more. The J gene is TRBJ1-5, the V gene TRBV20-1, with D unclear. The V gene's germline CDR1 is DFQATT and CDR2 SNEGSKA (reference sequence). The CDR3 contains 13 residues. Trimming left V 6 bases short and J 0 bases short, with 9 bases between. In DNA, the CDR3 is TGCAGTGCCTTAGGAAATAGCAATCAGCCCCAGCATTTT. Translating it yields CSALGNSNQPQHF.

In its sample, this clonotype was seen many times. The rearrangement joins TRBV5-1 to TRBJ2-7; D is perhaps TRBD2 (7 bases). Per germline, CDR1 SGHRS and CDR2 YFSETQ. The CDR3 has 15 residues. The V end lost 5 bases, the J end lost 1 base, and 16 bases lay between the germline ends. CDR3 in amino acids: CASSSIGGTSYEQYF. In DNA form, the CDR3 reads TGCGCCAGCAGTTCTATCGGGGGGACATCCTACGAGCAGTACTTC. The variable domain in full, completed from reference TRBV5-1 and TRBJ2-7, reads KAGVTQTPRYLIKTRGQQVTLSCSPISGHRSVSWYQQTPGQGLQFLFEYFSETQRNKGNFPGRFSGRQFSNSRSEMNVSTLELGDSALYLCASSSIGGTSYEQYFGPGTRLTVT.

Worth noting for this clonotype: Since the CDR3 does not end with the conserved phenylalanine or tryptophan, this likely comes from a read error. J is TRBJ1-1 and V is TRBV28, with a possible D match to TRBD1 (5 bases). Germline-derived CDR1 and CDR2 are MDHEN and SYDVKM. Between the trimmed V and J ends, which lost 5 bases and 1 base, there was a span of 11 bases. This CDR3 is built from 14 residues. CDR3 loop: CASSSSQGNTEAFL. The CDR3 DNA reads TGTGCCAGCAGTAGCAGTCAGGGGAACACTGAAGCTTTCCTT.

For this clonotype: A read error is possible here, since a much larger clone lies one base away. The V and J genes are TRBV7-6 and TRBJ2-2; 7 positions agree with TRBD2. This CDR3 has 15 amino acids. Germline lookup yields CDR1 SGHVS and CDR2 FNYEAQ. The CDR3 region is CVSSPASGNTGELFF. CDR3 coding DNA: TGTGTCAGCAGCCCCGCTAGCGGAAACACCGGGGAGCTGTTTTTT.

The gene calls are TRBV5-1 and TRBJ2-7, with TRBD1 matching over 9 bases. Trimming at V came to 4 bases and at J to 1 base, leaving 9 bases not matched to a gene. CDR1 and CDR2 (germline): SGHRS, YFSETQ. CDR3 length: 16 amino acids. As DNA, the CDR3 is TGCGCCAGCAGCCCGGCCCGGGACAGGGAATCCTACGAGCAGTACTTC. Translated, it gives CASSPARDRESYEQYF.

This clonotype was recorded many times. CDR3 coding DNA: TGCAGTGCGAGGGTGATGGGGGGAGCTAGTGGCTACACCTTC. It specifies CSARVMGGASGYTF. The V call is TRBV20-1, the J call TRBJ1-2; perhaps TRBD1 as D (5 bases). Germline CDR1 is DFQATT and CDR2 is SNEGSKA (reference sequence). CDR3 length: 14 residues. Deletions cut 6 bases from V and 7 bases from J, with 21 bases between.

This clonotype came up many times. The chain employs TRBV6-5 and TRBJ2-3; 11 bases map to TRBD2. The V gene's germline CDR1 is MNHEY and CDR2 SVGAGI. This CDR3 comprises 15 residues. With V trimmed by 6 bases and J by 1 base, 3 bases remained unmatched. CDR3 protein: CASRLAGVGTDTQYF. CDR3 in DNA: TGTGCCAGCAGACTAGCGGGAGTAGGCACAGATACGCAGTATTTT.

This clonotype has a count of ten or more. V is TRBV12-3 or TRBV12-4 and J is TRBJ2-1; the D is unclear. The CDR3 runs to 14 residues. V was pared by 6 bases and J by 8 bases, with 17 bases between. The CDR3 coding sequence is TGTGCCAGCAGATCCCGAGACCCTGGGGATGAGCAGTTCTTC. It codes for CASRSRDPGDEQFF.

Turning to this clonotype: This sequence may be a read error, since a much larger clone differs from it by one base. The chain couples TRBV5-3 to TRBJ1-2, with unresolved D. TRBV5-3 is recorded as an ORF, its role being uncertain. Trimming removed 6 bases from V and 4 bases from J, with 22 bases in between. The length of the CDR3 is 16 residues. The DNA of the CDR3 is TGTGCCAGAACGGGCCCAGTGGTGAGAAAGACCTATGGCTACACCTTC. Encoded protein: CARTGPVVRKTYGYTF.

This clonotype has a handful of counts. The chain recombines TRBV11-2 with TRBJ2-1; TRBD2 agrees at 7 bases. CDR3 length: 16 residues. Germline-derived CDR1 and CDR2 are SGHAT and FQNNGV. The junction had 8 bases not matched to a gene; V was cut back by 4 bases and J by 2 bases. The chain's CDR3 is CASSSALAGAYNEQFF. CDR3 DNA sequence: TGTGCCAGCAGCTCGGCCCTGGCGGGAGCCTACAATGAGCAGTTCTTC.

This clonotype appeared a few times. The chain employs TRBV15 and TRBJ1-4; 7 bases map to TRBD1. This CDR3 is built from 14 residues. Germline trimming cut 8 bases from V and 3 bases from J; bases unmatched to any gene: 6. In germline, CDR1 is LNHNV, CDR2 YYDKDF (reference sequence). CDR3 in amino acids: CATRDRVSNEKLFF. The CDR3 nucleotides are TGTGCCACCCGTGACAGGGTTTCTAATGAAAAACTGTTTTTT. The whole variable domain, filled in from reference TRBV15 and TRBJ1-4, reads DAMVIQNPRYQVTQFGKPVTLSCSQTLNHNVMYWYQQKSSQAPKLLFHYYDKDFNNEADTPDNFQSRRPNTSFCFLDIRSPGLGDTAMYLCATRDRVSNEKLFFGSGTQLSVL.

This clonotype was found many times. V and J are TRBV3-2 and TRBJ2-7; the DNA was not used to check the table's D call, TRBD1. TRBV3-2 is noted as a pseudogene. The CDR3 loop spans 14 amino acids. The CDR3 reads CASSRHRGQSEQYF. The CDR3 nucleotides are TGTGCCAGCAGCCGCCACAGGGGGCAATCCGAGCAGTACTTC.

As to this clonotype: Possible read error: a much larger clone is one base away. The chain joins TRBV7-2 to TRBJ1-4, with D unresolved. Trimming took 8 bases from V and 0 from J, leaving 13 bases between them. Per the germline V gene, CDR1 is SGHTA and CDR2 is FQGNSA. The CDR3 length is 15 residues. In nucleotides, the CDR3 is TGTGCCAGCGGCTCGCAAGTTGCAACTAATGAAAAACTGTTTTTT. Translating gives CASGSQVATNEKLFF. The full variable domain, its missing parts supplied by reference TRBV7-2 and TRBJ1-4, is GAGVSQSPSNKVTEKGKDVELRCDPISGHTALYWYRQSLGQGLEFLIYFQGNSAPDKSGLPSDRFSAERTGGSVSTLTIQRTQQEDSAVYLCASGSQVATNEKLFFGSGTQLSVL.

The table lists this clonotype with many counts. The CDR3 is CPGSLHRKARKTYGYTF. Written as DNA, the CDR3 is TGTCCTGGGAGTCTGCATCGAAAAGCGAGAAAGACCTATGGCTACACCTTC. The chain is built from TRBV22-1 and TRBJ1-2. TRBV22-1 is recorded as a pseudogene. This CDR3 contains 17 residues.

In its sample, this clonotype was seen many times. The chain has TRBV5-1 and TRBJ1-2; D uncertain. The CDR3 is 16 amino acids. The germline V gene encodes CDR1 SGHRS and CDR2 YFSETQ. The ends were cut back, 7 bases at V and 4 bases at J, with 23 bases in the middle. CDR3 sequence reads: CASLETSVRKTYGYTF. The CDR3 coding sequence is TGCGCCAGCCTGGAGACATCGGTTCGAAAGACCTATGGCTACACCTTC.

This clonotype showed up many times. The rearrangement uses TRBV7-9 and TRBJ2-1; D call uncertain. This CDR3 spans 15 amino acids. Per the germline V gene, CDR1 is SEHNR and CDR2 is FQNEAQ (reference sequence). Between the trimmed V and J ends, which lost 3 bases and 8 bases, there was a span of 17 bases. The CDR3: CASSFEVVGPHEQFF. The CDR3 nucleotides read TGTGCCAGCAGCTTCGAAGTAGTCGGCCCCCATGAGCAGTTCTTC.